This T cell receptor (beta chain) appears in the sequencing data of a study of molecular identifiers for immune sequencing clone quantification. Study-level background: Replicates partitioned RNA from around 20,000 or 100,000 naive CD8 cells into five parts, sequencing four.

Each CDR3 protein gets one entry after TCRdb re-called the PCR reads with MiXCR. Of under 600,000 distinct CDR3 sequences listed, about 21% are singletons. This clonotype was seen a handful of times. Naive CD8 T cells were sorted, and the gate applied was CD8+CD4-CCR7+CD45RA+. Trimming removed 2 bases at V and 3 bases at J, with 7 bases between. This CDR3 has 12 amino acids. The germline V gene has CDR1 GTSNPN and CDR2 SVGIG (reference sequence). This clonotype originated in a human donor in good health. Some libraries in this study had Jurkat cell RNA spiked in. The sequenced material came from naive CD8+ T cells from blood, with Jurkat cell RNA spiked in. The sample's subset: FACS-sorted CD8+CD4-CCR7+CD45RA+ naive T cells. The chain recombines TRBV30 with TRBJ1-2; D call uncertain. The CDR3 region has the DNA TGTGCCTGGAGTTACACCCACTATGGCTACACCTTC. It codes for CAWSYTHYGYTF.